These 7 T cell receptor beta chains share one sample of origin, sequenced in a study of glioma-infiltrating T cells. Using RNA template, CDR3s of TCR alpha and beta were amplified with iRepertoire arm-PCR. MiXCR was run by TCRdb on the multiplex PCR reads, yielding one entry per CDR3 protein. The sample holds roughly 190,000 distinct CDR3 sequences, around 32% seen once. The sequencing sample was made of glioma tissue, nonneoplastic brain tissue, or PBMCs (not recorded which). The source of these receptors is a human donor with low-grade glioma or glioblastoma, undergoing nonglioma brain surgery, or in good health (not recorded which).

In its sample, this clonotype was seen many times. The chain links TRBV7-2 to TRBJ2-3; the match to TRBD1 covers 7 bases. Germline V gene data show CDR1 as SGHTA and CDR2 as FQGNSA. The CDR3 totals 15 residues. Trimming cost V 5 bases and J 1 base; bases outside gene matches: 6. The CDR3 DNA reads TGTGCCAGCAGCGTGAGGGGGCCGGGCACAGATACGCAGTATTTT. Translated: CASSVRGPGTDTQYF. Supplemented by reference TRBV7-2 and TRBJ2-3, the full variable domain reads GAGVSQSPSNKVTEKGKDVELRCDPISGHTALYWYRQSLGQGLEFLIYFQGNSAPDKSGLPSDRFSAERTGGSVSTLTIQRTQQEDSAVYLCASSVRGPGTDTQYFGPGTRLTVL.

This clonotype was seen repeatedly, ten times or more. The junction and the germline gene differ at one end; a read error may be behind it. The chain combines TRBV2 with TRBJ2-7; perhaps TRBD2 as D (6 bases). The germline V gene has CDR1 SNHLY and CDR2 FYNNEI. This CDR3 region has 12 residues. In DNA form, the CDR3 reads TGTGCCAGCCGTGACCCGGGGGATAGGCAGTACTTC. This encodes CASRDPGDRQYF.

Remarks on this clonotype: A clone one base away is much larger, so this may be a read error. V usage is TRBV24-1 and J usage is TRBJ2-7; the D gene could be TRBD1 or TRBD2 (5 bases each). V dropped 5 bases and J dropped 4 bases, with 14 bases sitting between them. Germline V gene sequence: CDR1 KGHDR, CDR2 SFDVKD. The CDR3 loop spans 14 amino acids. The CDR3: CATSGDGKPYEQYF. CDR3 nucleotide sequence: TGTGCCACCAGTGGGGACGGCAAGCCGTACGAGCAGTACTTC.

The chain is built from TRBV6-1 and TRBJ2-3; perhaps TRBD1 as D (6 bases). CDR3 length equals 15 residues. CDR1 is MNHNS and CDR2 is SASEGT in the germline V gene. The germline V and J ends were trimmed by 6 bases and 2 bases, with 15 bases remaining between them. The CDR3 is CASSPGTRPTDTQYF. CDR3 DNA: TGTGCCAGCAGCCCCGGGACAAGGCCCACAGATACGCAGTATTTT.

Many counts were recorded for this clonotype. J is TRBJ2-7 and V is TRBV7-2, with TRBD2 identical over 11 bases. Per germline, CDR1 SGHTA and CDR2 FQGNSA. J gave up 3 bases and V 4 bases, and 8 bases lay outside the gene matches. This CDR3 has 16 residues. This CDR3 is CASSSELAGANYEQYF. The CDR3, as DNA: TGTGCCAGCAGCTCCGAACTAGCGGGGGCAAACTACGAGCAGTACTTC.

In regard to this clonotype: Its ends do not fully match the called genes, so a read error is possible. The rearrangement links TRBV7-2 to TRBJ2-7; D gene unclear. The CDR3 sequence is 14 residues long. Germline V gene lookup returns CDR1 SGHTA and CDR2 FQGNSA. The CDR3 DNA follows: TGTGCCAGCAGCTTACGCTGGAAGGGCCACGAGCGGTACTTC. Amino acid sequence: CASSLRWKGHERYF.

This clonotype occurred a few times. The chain combines TRBV7-9 with TRBJ2-1; TRBD1 aligns across 7 bases. J was trimmed by 5 bases and V by 4 bases; bases with no gene match: 11. Germline V gives CDR1 SEHNR, CDR2 FQNEAQ (reference sequence). The length of the CDR3 is 16 residues. The CDR3 coding sequence is TGTGCCAGCAGCTCGACTCGGACAGGAATCAACAATGAGCAGTTCTTC. Protein product: CASSSTRTGINNEQFF.